These 3 T cell receptor beta chains share one sample of origin, sequenced in a study of cytomegalovirus exposure and HLA in healthy donors. It was with 60 Vbeta and 13 Jbeta primers that the PCR ran. Libraries were prepared by immunoSEQ multiplex PCR; TCRdb keeps only in-frame clonotypes and omits some of them. Found here are about 160,000 clones, around 75% of them singletons; the top ten hold 4.9%. Input material: PBMCs. These receptors came from a male donor in good health and CMV-seronegative.

V is TRBV27 and J is TRBJ1-5; D is unclear. CDR3 length: 15 residues. V was shortened by 3 bases and J by 0 bases, with 9 bases between the two germline ends. Germline assignment: CDR1 MNHEY and CDR2 SMNVEV (reference sequence). CDR3 amino acids: CASSFGQFSNQPQHF. The CDR3 nucleotides are TGTGCCAGCAGTTTTGGGCAGTTTAGCAATCAGCCCCAGCATTTT.

This sequence joins TRBV4-2 and TRBJ1-5, with D unclear. The CDR3 is 14 residues long. V lost 5 bases, J lost 4 bases, and 12 bases lay in between. Germline loops: CDR1 LGHNA, CDR2 YNFKEQ. The CDR3: CASSFDPGNQPQHF. CDR3 DNA: TGTGCCAGCAGCTTCGATCCCGGGAATCAGCCCCAGCATTTT.

The chain couples TRBV5-4 to TRBJ2-1; no clear D gene. The V end was cut by 9 bases, the J end by 0 bases, with 10 bases between. CDR1 and CDR2 from the germline V gene are SGHNT and YYREEE (reference sequence). This CDR3 contains 13 residues. The CDR3 here is CATAESSYNEQFF. The CDR3 DNA reads TGTGCCACCGCGGAGAGCTCCTACAATGAGCAGTTCTTC.